This paragraph covers one TCR beta chain sequence. It has no known antigen specificity. Base qualities were left out, and no much larger clone turns up one base away. Trimming costs V 0 bases and J 5 bases, and their ends lie 21 bases apart. CDR1 KGHDR and CDR2 SFDVKD were looked up in the germline V gene. Counted from cysteine to phenylalanine, this CDR3 has 18 amino acids. The kept DNA is CDR3 alone, 54 bases in frame from the first base. TCRbeta CDR3 regions were amplified from genomic DNA by means of the immunoSEQ Assay, a bias-controlled multiplex PCR. As for the original processing: The number of nucleated cells in each sample was estimated by amplification of reference gene primers within the assay. Sequence reads were collapsed and filtered to measure the absolute abundance of every unique TCRbeta CDR3 rearrangement. Productive Simpson clonality was computed per sample as the square root of Simpson's diversity index over productive rearrangements. What TCRdb holds here is the immuneACCESS table cut down to in-frame rearrangements. Part of the clones is not present; checked against another copy, under half of the missing clones reflect an unresolved V gene, and the others are unexplained. Clone size and V and J calls were adopted from that table, with D and trimming inferred from the DNA. This sample lists about 140,000 clones; over 70% were detected once. The ten largest clones capture over 5% of the sample.

Participants in the prospective study were enrolled through a virtual design, were aged about 18 to 90 years, and lived in roughly 26 United States geographic areas. Cohort assignment in the prospective study relied on participant-reported clinical history from a screening survey and a study questionnaire. Exposed participants were defined as having been in contact with someone with a PCR-confirmed or clinician-diagnosed COVID-19 case within 2 weeks of study entry. Mobile phlebotomists in the prospective study collected whole blood, serum and a nasopharyngeal or oropharyngeal swab from every participant. Over a 2-month period, participants in the prospective study had the option of providing additional blood draws and questionnaires. Before DNA extraction, prospective study blood samples were shipped either frozen or at room temperature. These data belong to a study of blood T cell repertoires in COVID-19 (dated by TCRdb to 2018 to 2020). Regarding the complete study: The collaborator samples originated in the United States, Italy and Spain and spanned the acute and convalescent phases of COVID-19. The repertoires were released in a freely available public database intended as a resource for research on the immune response to SARS-CoV-2. Where available, HLA class I and class II types were obtained from metadata supplied by the sample provider rather than from assay-based typing. Deeply sampled blood TCRbeta repertoires from subjects exposed to, actively infected with, or recovered from COVID-19 were included in the dataset. Sample metadata almost always included a de-identified subject ID, COVID-19 status, age in years and sex. The samples were drawn from two sources: the first 160 participants of the ongoing ImmuneRACE study, and about 1,300 subjects contributed by 6 global collaborators. The prospective study material was composed of cDNA or gDNA derived from T cells, B-cell-depleted T cells, or PBMCs. Broader findings and caveats from the paper: The quantity of clinical and demographic metadata differed by source and by participant and was supplied without curation.

The TCR comes from a man aged 65 to 85 who had been exposed to COVID-19. Sequenced sample: PBMCs or T cells enriched from blood (not recorded which). Recombination linked TRBV24-1 to TRBJ2-5, and perhaps TRBD1 as D gene, on 7 matching bases. The CDR3 region reads CATSDLRQQDRAGETQYF. Read as DNA, the sequence is TGTGCCACCAGTGATTTGCGTCAACAAGACAGGGCGGGGGAGACCCAGTACTTC.